The clone carrying this T cell receptor beta chain has only a few counts. Its antigen is undetermined. The sample belongs to a study of identical twins. General observations from the study: In cord blood, abundant beta clonotypes had fewer insertions; memory showed no trend.

This CDR3 comprises 13 residues. V shed 6 bases and J shed 1 base, with 9 bases lying between them. Germline CDR1 and CDR2: MNHNS and SASEGT. TCRdb analysed the 5' RACE reads with MiXCR anew, one entry per CDR3 protein. The data hold 1.5 million to 2 million distinct CDR3 sequences, with around 29% observed a single time. Sequencing was done on a sample of cord blood. The chain links TRBV6-1 to TRBJ1-1; maybe TRBD1 (5 bases). The receptor was isolated from a newborn girl in good health. CDR3 sequence reads: CASRTQGNTEAFF. The DNA of the CDR3 is TGTGCCAGCAGGACTCAGGGGAACACTGAAGCTTTCTTT.